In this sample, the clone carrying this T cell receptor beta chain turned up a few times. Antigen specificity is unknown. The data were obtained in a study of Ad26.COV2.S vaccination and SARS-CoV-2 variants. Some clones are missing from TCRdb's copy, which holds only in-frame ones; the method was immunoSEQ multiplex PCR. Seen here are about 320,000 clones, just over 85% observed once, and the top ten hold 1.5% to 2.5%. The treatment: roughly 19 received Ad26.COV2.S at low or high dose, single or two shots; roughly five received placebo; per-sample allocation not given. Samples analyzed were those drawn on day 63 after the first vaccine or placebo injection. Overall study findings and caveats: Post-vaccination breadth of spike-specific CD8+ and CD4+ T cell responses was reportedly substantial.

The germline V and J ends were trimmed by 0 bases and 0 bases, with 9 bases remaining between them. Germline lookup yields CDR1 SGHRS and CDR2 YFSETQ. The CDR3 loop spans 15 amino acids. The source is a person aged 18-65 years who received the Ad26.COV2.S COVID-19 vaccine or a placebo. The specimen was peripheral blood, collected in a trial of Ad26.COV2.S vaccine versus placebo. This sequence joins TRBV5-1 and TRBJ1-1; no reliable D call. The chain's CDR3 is CASSLGGVVNTEAFF. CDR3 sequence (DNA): TGCGCCAGCAGCTTGGGTGGGGTCGTGAACACTGAAGCTTTCTTT.